The clone carrying this T cell receptor (beta chain) was counted only a few times. Its antigen is unknown. This CDR3 is 14 amino acids long. Trimming removed 5 bases at V and 5 bases at J, with 16 bases between. Germline assignment: CDR1 LNHDA and CDR2 SQIVND (reference sequence). Roughly 82 million PBMCs served as the genomic DNA source for unsorted samples. This entry comes from a study of shared clonotypes between healthy human individuals. Study outcomes and limitations: Clonotype sharing across donors was expected to vary with sequencing depth.

The test was conducted at deep level. The unsorted PBMC replicate PCRs were performed with about 300 ng DNA, roughly 30,000 T cell genomes. Repertoires were generated with immunoSEQ multiplex PCR, while TCRdb's copy carries only in-frame clones and drops some. The sample yields 450,000 to 500,000 clones, approximately 80% seen once. Sequencing was performed on PBMCs. The rearrangement joins TRBV19 to TRBJ2-7; D uncertain. This TCR was sampled from a woman aged 40 to 50 in good health. Some clones in this sample may be carry-over from other donors' samples. The CDR3 loop reads CASSAVWGTDEQYF. The CDR3 DNA reads as TGTGCCAGTAGTGCGGTCTGGGGAACTGACGAGCAGTACTTC. The variable domain in full, with the rest retrieved from reference TRBV19 and TRBJ2-7, is DGGITQSPKYLFRKEGQNVTLSCEQNLNHDAMYWYRQDPGQGLRLIYYSQIVNDFQKGDIAEGYSVSREKKESFPLTVTSAQKNPTAFYLCASSAVWGTDEQYFGPGTRLTVT.